The 9 T cell receptor beta chains given below trace back to one sample, sequenced in a study of control samples from healthy donors and cancer patients. The repertoire was sequenced with immunoSEQ multiplex PCR; TCRdb's copy has only in-frame clones and lacks some. The sample has about 92,000 clones; around 80% are singletons. Sequences were obtained from blood. These TCRs come from a woman aged 55-69 years in good health.

This clone was seen a few times. A read error may account for a junction end that differs from germline. This chain uses TRBV18 with TRBJ1-2; D is perhaps TRBD1 (6 bases). The CDR3 totals 12 residues. Per germline, CDR1 KGHSH and CDR2 LQKENI. The chain's CDR3 is CASSPIQGGHAF. The CDR3 DNA reads as TGTGCCAGCTCACCAATACAGGGAGGACATGCGTTC.

The chain recombines TRBV3-1 (or the pseudogene TRBV3-2) with TRBJ2-2; D ambiguous. The CDR3 runs 11 residues. The germline V gene encodes CDR1 LGHDT and CDR2 YNNKEL (reference sequence). V lost 6 bases, J lost 7 bases, and 6 bases lay in between. DNA of the CDR3: TGTGCCAGCAGGTCAAGCGGGGAGCTGTTTTTT. This codes for CASRSSGELFF.

This sequence joins TRBV5-6 and TRBJ1-2; unclear D gene. V was trimmed by 2 bases and J by 8 bases, leaving 13 bases between them. The CDR3 length is 13 residues. CDR1 and CDR2 (germline): SGHDT, YYEEEE. This CDR3 reads CASSFTRIAGYTF. The CDR3 DNA reads as TGTGCCAGCAGCTTTACGAGGATAGCCGGCTACACCTTC.

The chain is built from TRBV7-8 and TRBJ1-6; D not resolved. The germline V and J ends were trimmed by 0 bases and 9 bases, with 12 bases remaining between them. The CDR3 is 15 amino acids. CDR1 SGHVS and CDR2 FQNEAQ come from the germline V gene. CDR3 region: CASSLARNVGSPLHF. In DNA, the CDR3 is TGTGCCAGCAGCTTAGCCAGGAACGTCGGTTCACCCCTCCACTTT.

The V gene is TRBV11-2, the J gene TRBJ2-3; D uncertain. Germline V gene data show CDR1 as SGHAT and CDR2 as FQNNGV. The V gene lost 3 bases and the J gene lost 4 bases, with 8 bases spanning the gap. The CDR3 is 13 amino acids. As DNA, the CDR3 is TGTGCCAGCAGCTTGCCGAGCCCAGATACGCAGTATTTT. It is translated as CASSLPSPDTQYF.

This chain connects TRBV18 to TRBJ2-2; the D call may be TRBD1 or TRBD2 (5 bases each). Trimming left V 5 bases short and J 6 bases short, with 16 bases between. Germline V lookup: CDR1 KGHSH, CDR2 LQKENI. The CDR3 runs to 15 residues. The CDR3 DNA is TGTGCCAGCTCAAAACCGGGACCGGCGGCCGGGGAGCTGTTTTTT. Translated: CASSKPGPAAGELFF.

The rearrangement links TRBV14 to TRBJ1-6; TRBD1 is a possible D gene (6 bases). V lost 4 bases to trimming and J lost 14 bases, with 12 bases between them. The germline CDR1 and CDR2 sequences are SGHDN and FVKESK. There are 12 residues in the CDR3. The CDR3 loop reads CASSPQGRALHF. CDR3 DNA sequence: TGTGCCAGCAGCCCGCAGGGGAGGGCCCTCCACTTT.

The CDR3 coding sequence is TGTGCCAGCAGCCAGGGACGGACTTCGGAGCAGTACTTC. It is translated as CASSQGRTSEQYF. This chain uses TRBV3-1 (or the pseudogene TRBV3-2) with TRBJ2-7; D is tentatively TRBD1 or TRBD2 (5 bases each). Germline assignment: CDR1 LGHDT and CDR2 YNNKEL (reference sequence). The CDR3 runs 13 residues. V was pared by 3 bases and J by 7 bases, with 13 bases between.

A few counts support this clone. This chain joins TRBV7-9 and TRBJ2-5; D remains ambiguous. There are 12 residues in the CDR3. Trimming removed 5 bases at V and 7 bases at J, with 11 bases between. Germline V gene lookup returns CDR1 SEHNR and CDR2 FQNEAQ (reference sequence). The CDR3 sequence is CASSLYVGTQYF. Here the CDR3 DNA reads TGTGCCAGCAGCCTCTATGTCGGGACCCAGTACTTC.